This T cell receptor beta chain was captured by sequencing in a study of blood T cell repertoires in COVID-19. The overall study: The cDNA or gDNA used as material had been derived from T cells, B-cell-depleted T cells, or PBMCs.

Per the germline V gene, CDR1 is LGHDT and CDR2 is YNNKEL (reference sequence). This CDR3 comprises 13 residues. V shed 4 bases and J shed 4 bases, with 7 bases lying between them. Sequenced by immunoSEQ multiplex PCR; TCRdb stores in-frame clones only, minus some. The sample consists of roughly 430,000 clones, approximately 85% of them appearing once. The TCR sequence derives from a woman aged 35 to 49 with acute COVID-19. This chain joins TRBV3-1 (or the pseudogene TRBV3-2) and TRBJ1-4; D is undetermined. Sequencing input: PBMCs or T cells enriched from blood (not recorded which). DNA of the CDR3: TGTGCCAGCAGCCCATCATTTAATGAAAAACTGTTTTTT. Its translation is CASSPSFNEKLFF.